This T cell receptor beta chain stems from a study of blood T cells in healthy people across ages. The trim removed 5 bases at V and 4 bases at J, leaving 10 bases unmatched. This CDR3 has 15 amino acids. Per germline, CDR1 MDHEN and CDR2 SYDVKM. Sample-barcoded 5' priming and a J-beta primer mix drove a second PCR of roughly 7 to 11 cycles. TCRdb independently ran MiXCR on the 5' RACE reads; one entry per CDR3 protein. The sample consists of more than 800,000 distinct CDR3 sequences, more than 35% of them appearing once. V and J are TRBV28 and TRBJ1-2; TRBD1 agrees at 7 bases. The sequenced sample was blood. This sequence originates from a woman aged 55-75 years in good health. The CDR3 is CASSAISRDSYGYTF. DNA for the CDR3: TGTGCCAGCAGTGCAATCTCACGGGACAGCTATGGCTACACCTTC.